This T cell receptor (beta chain) originates from a study of pediatric ulcerative colitis. In the study overall: Most patients had pancolitis, and two had left-sided colitis.

Repertoires were generated with immunoSEQ multiplex PCR, while TCRdb's copy carries only in-frame clones and drops some. Of about 64,000 clones listed, around 80% are singletons. Specimen: blood. The TCR comes from a boy aged 5-17 years with moderate ulcerative colitis.

The CDR3 reads CASSGTVAYEQYF. CDR3 nucleotides: TGTGCCAGCAGCGGGACCGTGGCCTACGAGCAGTACTTC. J is TRBJ2-7 and V is TRBV9; unclear D gene. With 3 bases removed from V and 2 bases from J, the gap between germline ends came to 9 bases. CDR1 and CDR2 from the germline V gene are SGDLS and YYNGEE. The CDR3 extends over 13 amino acids.